This T cell receptor (beta chain) was recovered during a study of PD-L1 blockade in urothelial cancer. Germline V CDR1 and CDR2: SNHLY, FYNNEI. CDR3 size: 14 residues. The V and J ends lost 3 bases and 4 bases respectively, with 13 bases between them. Noted time point: peripheral blood 6 weeks after treatment start. Some clones are missing from TCRdb's copy, which holds only in-frame ones; the method was immunoSEQ multiplex PCR. The table has tens of thousands of clones, 91% seen once; the top ten hold approximately 7.5%. The specimen was PBMCs, collected around atezolizumab (anti-PD-L1) treatment. The gene calls are TRBV2 and TRBJ2-7; no definite D call. This clonotype was sampled from a man between 65 and 79 years old with urothelial cancer. CDR3: CASSERTPSYEQYF. DNA for the CDR3: TGTGCCAGCAGTGAGCGTACCCCTAGTTACGAGCAGTACTTC.